This T cell receptor beta chain derives from a study of metastatic and nonmetastatic thyroid tumors. This clone was picked up many times. All patients were treatment-naive before thyroid surgery. TCRdb reanalyzed the PCR reads with MiXCR. The sample shows approximately 31,000 clones, 15% to 20% of them seen only once. Trimming cost V 7 bases and J 7 bases, with 20 bases left between them. CDR1 and CDR2 from the germline V gene are MNHEY and SMNVEV (reference sequence). This CDR3 region has 14 residues. The V and J genes are TRBV27 and TRBJ2-7, with a possible D match to TRBD1 (8 bases). This TCR came from a female donor with papillary thyroid cancer or a benign thyroid nodule (not recorded which). Some clones in this sample may be carry-over from other donors' samples. Sequenced: blood. CDR3 amino acids: CASTSGQGAGEQYF. CDR3 nucleotides: TGTGCCAGCACCTCCGGACAGGGAGCGGGGGAGCAGTACTTC.